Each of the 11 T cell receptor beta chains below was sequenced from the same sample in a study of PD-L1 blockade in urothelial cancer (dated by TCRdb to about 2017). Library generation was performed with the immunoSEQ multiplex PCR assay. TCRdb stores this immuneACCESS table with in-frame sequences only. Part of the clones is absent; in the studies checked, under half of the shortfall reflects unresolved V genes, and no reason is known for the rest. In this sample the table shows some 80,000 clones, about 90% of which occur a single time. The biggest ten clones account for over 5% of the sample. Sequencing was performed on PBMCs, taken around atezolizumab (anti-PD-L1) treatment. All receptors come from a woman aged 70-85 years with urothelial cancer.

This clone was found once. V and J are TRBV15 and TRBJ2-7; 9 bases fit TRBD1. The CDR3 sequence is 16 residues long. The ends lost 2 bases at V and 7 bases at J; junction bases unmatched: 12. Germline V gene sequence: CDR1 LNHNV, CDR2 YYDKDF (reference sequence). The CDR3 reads CATSRYQGQGFWEQYF. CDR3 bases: TGTGCCACCAGCAGATATCAGGGACAGGGTTTTTGGGAGCAGTACTTC.

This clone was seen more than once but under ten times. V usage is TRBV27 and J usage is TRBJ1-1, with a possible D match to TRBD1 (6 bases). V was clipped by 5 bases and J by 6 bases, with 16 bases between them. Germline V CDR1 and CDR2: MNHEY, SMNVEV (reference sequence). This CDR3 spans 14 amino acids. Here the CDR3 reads CASSVQGNSPEAFF. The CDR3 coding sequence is TGTGCCAGCAGTGTACAGGGAAATAGTCCTGAAGCTTTCTTT.

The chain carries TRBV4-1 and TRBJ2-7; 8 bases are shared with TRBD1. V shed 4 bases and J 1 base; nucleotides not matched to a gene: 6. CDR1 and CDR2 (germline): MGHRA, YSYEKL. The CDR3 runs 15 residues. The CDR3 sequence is CASSPSGGESYEQYF. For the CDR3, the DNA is TGCGCCAGCAGCCCTTCAGGGGGCGAATCCTACGAGCAGTACTTC.

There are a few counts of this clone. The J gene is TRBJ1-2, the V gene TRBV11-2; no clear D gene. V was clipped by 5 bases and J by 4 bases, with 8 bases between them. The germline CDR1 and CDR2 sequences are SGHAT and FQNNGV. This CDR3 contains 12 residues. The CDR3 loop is CASSPGGYGYTF. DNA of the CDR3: TGTGCCAGCAGCCCTGGCGGCTATGGCTACACCTTC.

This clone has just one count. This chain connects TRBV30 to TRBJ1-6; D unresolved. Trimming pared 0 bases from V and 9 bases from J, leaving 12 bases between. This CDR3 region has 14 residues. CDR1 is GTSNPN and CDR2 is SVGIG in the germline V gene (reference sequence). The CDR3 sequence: CAWSVRRNISPLHF. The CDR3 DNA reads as TGTGCCTGGAGTGTACGCCGAAACATTTCACCCCTCCACTTT. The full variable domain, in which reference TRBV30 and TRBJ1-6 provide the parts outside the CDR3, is SQTIHQWPATLVQPVGSPLSLECTVEGTSNPNLYWYRQAAGRGLQLLFYSVGIGQISSEVPQNLSASRPQDRQFILSSKKLLLSDSGFYLCAWSVRRNISPLHFGNGTRLTVT.

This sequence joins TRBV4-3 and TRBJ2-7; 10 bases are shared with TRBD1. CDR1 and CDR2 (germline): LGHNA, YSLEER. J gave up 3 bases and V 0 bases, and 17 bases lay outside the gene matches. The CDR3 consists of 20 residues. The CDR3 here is CASSQEYGDRGRSGGYEQYF. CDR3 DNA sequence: TGCGCCAGCAGCCAAGAGTACGGAGACAGGGGGCGATCGGGGGGCTACGAGCAGTACTTC.

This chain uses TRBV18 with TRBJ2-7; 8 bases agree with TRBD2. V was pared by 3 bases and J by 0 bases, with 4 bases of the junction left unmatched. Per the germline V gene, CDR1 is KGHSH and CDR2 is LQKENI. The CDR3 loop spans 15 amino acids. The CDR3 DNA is TGTGCCAGCTCACCCCCGGGGGGGAGCTCCTACGAGCAGTACTTC. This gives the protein CASSPPGGSSYEQYF.

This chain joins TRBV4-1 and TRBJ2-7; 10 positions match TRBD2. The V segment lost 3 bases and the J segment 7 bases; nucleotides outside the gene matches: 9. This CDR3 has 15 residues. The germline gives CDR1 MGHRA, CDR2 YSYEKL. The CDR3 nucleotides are TGCGCCAGCAGCCACGGGGCTAGCGGGGGTAGGGAGCAGTACTTC. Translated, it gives CASSHGASGGREQYF.

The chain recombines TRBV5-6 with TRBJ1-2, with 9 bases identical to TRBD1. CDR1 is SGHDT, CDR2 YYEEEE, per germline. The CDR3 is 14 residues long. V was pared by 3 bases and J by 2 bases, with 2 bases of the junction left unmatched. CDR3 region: CASSSGTGNYGYTF. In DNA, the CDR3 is TGTGCCAGCAGCTCCGGGACAGGGAACTATGGCTACACCTTC.

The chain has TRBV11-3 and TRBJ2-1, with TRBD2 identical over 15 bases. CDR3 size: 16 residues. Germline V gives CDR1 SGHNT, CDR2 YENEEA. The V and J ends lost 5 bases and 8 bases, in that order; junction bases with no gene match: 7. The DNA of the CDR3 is TGTGCCAGCAGCGCAGGACTAGCGGGAGGGCAAGATGAGCAGTTCTTC. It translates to CASSAGLAGGQDEQFF.

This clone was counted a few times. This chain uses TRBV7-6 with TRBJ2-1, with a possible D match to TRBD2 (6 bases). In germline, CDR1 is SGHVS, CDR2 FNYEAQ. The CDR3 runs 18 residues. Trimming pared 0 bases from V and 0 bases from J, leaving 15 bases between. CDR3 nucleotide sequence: TGTGCCAGCAGCTTAGCCCCTAATATGCGGGACTCCTACAATGAGCAGTTCTTC. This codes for CASSLAPNMRDSYNEQFF.